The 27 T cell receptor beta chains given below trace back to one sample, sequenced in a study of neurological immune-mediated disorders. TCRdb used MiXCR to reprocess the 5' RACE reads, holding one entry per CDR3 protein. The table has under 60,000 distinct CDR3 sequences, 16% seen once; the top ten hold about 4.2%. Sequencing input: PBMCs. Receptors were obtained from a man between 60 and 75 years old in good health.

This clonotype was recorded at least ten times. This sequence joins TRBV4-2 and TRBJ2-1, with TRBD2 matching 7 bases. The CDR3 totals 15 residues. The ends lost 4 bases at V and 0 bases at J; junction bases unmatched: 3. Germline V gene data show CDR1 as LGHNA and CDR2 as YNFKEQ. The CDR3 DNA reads TGTGCCAGCAGCCCTTCTAGCGGCTCCTACAATGAGCAGTTCTTC. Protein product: CASSPSSGSYNEQFF.

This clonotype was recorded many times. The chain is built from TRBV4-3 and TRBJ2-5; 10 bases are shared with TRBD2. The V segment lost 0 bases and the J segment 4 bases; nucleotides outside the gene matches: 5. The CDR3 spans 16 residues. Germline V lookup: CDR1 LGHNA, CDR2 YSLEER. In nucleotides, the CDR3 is TGCGCCAGCAGCCAAGATATAGCGGGAGGAGGAGAGACCCAGTACTTC. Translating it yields CASSQDIAGGGETQYF.

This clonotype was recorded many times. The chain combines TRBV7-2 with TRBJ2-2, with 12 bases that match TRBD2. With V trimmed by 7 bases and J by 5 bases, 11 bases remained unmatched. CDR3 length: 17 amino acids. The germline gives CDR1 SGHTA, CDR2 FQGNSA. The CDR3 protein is CASTLTSGSPVTGELFF. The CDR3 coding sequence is TGTGCCAGCACCCTGACTAGCGGGAGTCCCGTAACCGGGGAGCTGTTTTTT.

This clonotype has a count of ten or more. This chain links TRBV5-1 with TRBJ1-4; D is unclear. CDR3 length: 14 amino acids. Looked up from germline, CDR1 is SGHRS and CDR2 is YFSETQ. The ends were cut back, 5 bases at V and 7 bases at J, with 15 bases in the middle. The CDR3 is CASSPRDSFEKLFF. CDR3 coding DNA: TGCGCCAGCAGTCCCCGAGACTCGTTTGAAAAACTGTTTTTT.

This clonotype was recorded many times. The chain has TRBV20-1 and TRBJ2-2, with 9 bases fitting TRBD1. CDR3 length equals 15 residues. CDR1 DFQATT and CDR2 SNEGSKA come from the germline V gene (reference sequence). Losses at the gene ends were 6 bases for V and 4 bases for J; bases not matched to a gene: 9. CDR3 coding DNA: TGCAGTGCCCATTACAGGGGGCGCACCACCGGGGAGCTGTTTTTT. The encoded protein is CSAHYRGRTTGELFF.

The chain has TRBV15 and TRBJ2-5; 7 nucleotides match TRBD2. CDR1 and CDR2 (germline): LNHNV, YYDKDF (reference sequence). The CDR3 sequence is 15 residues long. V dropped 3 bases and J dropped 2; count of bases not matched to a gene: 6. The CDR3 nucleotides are TGTGCCACCAGCAGCAGGACTAGTGGGCAAGAGACCCAGTACTTC. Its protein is CATSSRTSGQETQYF.

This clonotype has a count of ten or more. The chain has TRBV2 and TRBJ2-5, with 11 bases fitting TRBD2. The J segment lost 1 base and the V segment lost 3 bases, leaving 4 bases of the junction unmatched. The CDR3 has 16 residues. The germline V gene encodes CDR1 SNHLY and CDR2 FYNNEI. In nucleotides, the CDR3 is TGTGCCAGCAGTGACGTCGGGACTAGCGGCCAAGAGACCCAGTACTTC. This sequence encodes CASSDVGTSGQETQYF. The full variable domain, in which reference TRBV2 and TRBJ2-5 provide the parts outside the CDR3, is EPEVTQTPSHQVTQMGQEVILRCVPISNHLYFYWYRQILGQKVEFLVSFYNNEISEKSEIFDDQFSVERPDGSNFTLKIRSTKLEDSAMYFCASSDVGTSGQETQYFGPGTRLLVL.

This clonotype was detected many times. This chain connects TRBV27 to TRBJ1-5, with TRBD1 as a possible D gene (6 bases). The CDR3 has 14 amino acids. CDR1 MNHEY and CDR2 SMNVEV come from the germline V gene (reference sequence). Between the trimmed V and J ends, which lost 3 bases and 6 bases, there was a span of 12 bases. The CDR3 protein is CASSLARGGQPQHF. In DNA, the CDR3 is TGTGCCAGCAGTTTGGCCAGGGGAGGTCAGCCCCAGCATTTT.

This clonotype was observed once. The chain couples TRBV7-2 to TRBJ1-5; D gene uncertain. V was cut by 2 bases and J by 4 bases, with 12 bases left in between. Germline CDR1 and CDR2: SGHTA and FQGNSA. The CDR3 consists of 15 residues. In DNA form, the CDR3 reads TGTGCCAGCAGCTTACTGGGATACAGTAATCAGCCCCAGCATTTT. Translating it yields CASSLLGYSNQPQHF.

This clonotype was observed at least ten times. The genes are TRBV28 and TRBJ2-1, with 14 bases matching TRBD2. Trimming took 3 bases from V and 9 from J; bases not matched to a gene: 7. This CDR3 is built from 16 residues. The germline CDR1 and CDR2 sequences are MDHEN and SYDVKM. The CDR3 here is CASSLQGTSGSSEQFF. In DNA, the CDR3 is TGTGCCAGCAGTTTGCAAGGGACTAGCGGGAGTTCTGAGCAGTTCTTC.

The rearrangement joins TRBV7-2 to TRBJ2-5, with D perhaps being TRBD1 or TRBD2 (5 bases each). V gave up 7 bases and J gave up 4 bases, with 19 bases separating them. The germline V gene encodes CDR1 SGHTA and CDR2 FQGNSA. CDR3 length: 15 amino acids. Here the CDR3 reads CASIPDSGLVETQYF. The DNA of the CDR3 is TGTGCCAGCATCCCTGACTCGGGGCTCGTAGAGACCCAGTACTTC.

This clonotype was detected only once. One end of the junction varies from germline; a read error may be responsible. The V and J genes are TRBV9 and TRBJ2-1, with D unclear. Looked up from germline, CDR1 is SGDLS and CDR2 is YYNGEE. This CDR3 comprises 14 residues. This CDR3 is CASSVGVRSNVQFF. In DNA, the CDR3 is TGTGCCAGCAGTGTAGGCGTGCGATCAAATGTGCAGTTCTTC.

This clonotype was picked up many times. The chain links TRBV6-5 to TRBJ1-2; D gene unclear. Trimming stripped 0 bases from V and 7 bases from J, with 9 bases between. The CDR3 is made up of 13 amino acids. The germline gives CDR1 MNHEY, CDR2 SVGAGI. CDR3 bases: TGTGCCAGCAGTTACTCCGGGCCTATTGGCTACACCTTC. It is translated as CASSYSGPIGYTF.

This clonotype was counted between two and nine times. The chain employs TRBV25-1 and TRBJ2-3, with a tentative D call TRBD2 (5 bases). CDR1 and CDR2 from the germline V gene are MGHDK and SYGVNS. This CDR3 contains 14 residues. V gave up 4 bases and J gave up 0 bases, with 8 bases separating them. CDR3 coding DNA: TGTGCCAGCAGTGCTTCGGGGAGCACAGATACGCAGTATTTT. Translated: CASSASGSTDTQYF.

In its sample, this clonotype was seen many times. CDR3 DNA sequence: TGTGCCAGCAGCTCACCAGGGTATCGAGATACGCAGTATTTT. Amino acid sequence: CASSSPGYRDTQYF. The chain joins TRBV12-3 or TRBV12-4 to TRBJ2-3, with a possible D match to TRBD1 (5 bases). V was cut by 6 bases and J by 5 bases, with 15 bases left in between. This CDR3 contains 14 residues.

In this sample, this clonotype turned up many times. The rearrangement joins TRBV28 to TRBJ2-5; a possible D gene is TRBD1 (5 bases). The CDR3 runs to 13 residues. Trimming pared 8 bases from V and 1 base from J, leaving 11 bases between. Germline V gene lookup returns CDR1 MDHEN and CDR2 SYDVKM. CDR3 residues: CASYRTSQETQYF. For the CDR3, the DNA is TGTGCCAGCTATCGGACAAGCCAAGAGACCCAGTACTTC.

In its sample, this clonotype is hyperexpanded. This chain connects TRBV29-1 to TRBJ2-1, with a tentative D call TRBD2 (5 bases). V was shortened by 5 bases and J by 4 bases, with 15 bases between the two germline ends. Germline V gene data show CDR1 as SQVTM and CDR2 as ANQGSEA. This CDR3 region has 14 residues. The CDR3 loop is CSVMTNPRYNEQFF. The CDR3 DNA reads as TGCAGCGTTATGACTAACCCGAGGTACAATGAGCAGTTCTTC.

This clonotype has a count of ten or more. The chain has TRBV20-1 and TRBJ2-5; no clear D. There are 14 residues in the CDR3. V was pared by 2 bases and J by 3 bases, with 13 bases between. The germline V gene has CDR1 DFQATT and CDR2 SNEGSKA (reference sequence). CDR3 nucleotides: TGCAGTGCTAGATGGACCCTAAGGGAAGAGACCCAGTACTTC. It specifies CSARWTLREETQYF.

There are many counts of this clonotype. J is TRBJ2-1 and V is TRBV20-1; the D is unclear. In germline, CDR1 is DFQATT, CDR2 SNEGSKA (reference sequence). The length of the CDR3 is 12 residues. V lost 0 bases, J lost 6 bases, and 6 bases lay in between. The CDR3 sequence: CSARDVANEQFF. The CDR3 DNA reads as TGCAGTGCTAGAGACGTCGCCAATGAGCAGTTCTTC.

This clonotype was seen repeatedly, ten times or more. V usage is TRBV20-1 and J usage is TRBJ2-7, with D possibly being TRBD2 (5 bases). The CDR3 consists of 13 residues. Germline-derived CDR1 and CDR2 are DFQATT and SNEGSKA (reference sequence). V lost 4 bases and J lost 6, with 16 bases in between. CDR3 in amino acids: CSAKATGTGEQYF. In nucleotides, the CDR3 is TGCAGTGCTAAGGCGACGGGAACCGGCGAGCAGTACTTC.

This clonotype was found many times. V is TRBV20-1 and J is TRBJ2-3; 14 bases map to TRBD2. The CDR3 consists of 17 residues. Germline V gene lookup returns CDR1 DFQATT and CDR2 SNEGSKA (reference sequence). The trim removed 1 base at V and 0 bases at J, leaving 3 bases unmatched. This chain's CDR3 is CSARGLAGGPSTDTQYF. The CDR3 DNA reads TGCAGTGCTAGAGGACTAGCGGGAGGGCCGAGCACAGATACGCAGTATTTT.

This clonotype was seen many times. The CDR3 DNA reads as TGTGCCAGCACCGGGAGGGCGACAGATACGCAGTATTTT. It encodes CASTGRATDTQYF. This rearrangement joins TRBV27 to TRBJ2-3, with 8 bases aligning to TRBD2. This CDR3 contains 13 residues. V was pared by 7 bases and J by 3 bases, with 3 bases of the junction left unmatched. Germline assignment: CDR1 MNHEY and CDR2 SMNVEV (reference sequence).

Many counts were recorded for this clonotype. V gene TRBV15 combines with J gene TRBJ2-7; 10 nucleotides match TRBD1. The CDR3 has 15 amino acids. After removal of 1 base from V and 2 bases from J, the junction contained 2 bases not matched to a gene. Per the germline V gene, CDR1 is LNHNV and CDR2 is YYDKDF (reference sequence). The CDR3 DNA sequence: TGTGCCACCAGCAGAGGGGACAGGGGTCCCTACGAGCAGTACTTC. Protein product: CATSRGDRGPYEQYF.

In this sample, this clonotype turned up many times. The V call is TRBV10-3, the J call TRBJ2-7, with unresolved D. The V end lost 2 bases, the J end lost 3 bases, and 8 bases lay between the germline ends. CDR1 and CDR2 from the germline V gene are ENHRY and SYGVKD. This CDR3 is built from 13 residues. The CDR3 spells CAISEDTVYEQYF. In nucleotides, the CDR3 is TGTGCCATCAGTGAGGACACTGTCTACGAGCAGTACTTC.

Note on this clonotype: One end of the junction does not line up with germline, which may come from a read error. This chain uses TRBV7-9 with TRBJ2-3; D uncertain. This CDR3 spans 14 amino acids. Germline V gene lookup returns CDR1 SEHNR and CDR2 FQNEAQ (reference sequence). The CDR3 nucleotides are TGTGCCGGCAGCCCCTCCGCCGCCACAGATACGCAGTATTTT. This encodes CAGSPSAATDTQYF. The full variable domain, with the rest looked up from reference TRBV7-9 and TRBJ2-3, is DTGVSQNPRHKITKRGQNVTFRCDPISEHNRLYWYRQTLGQGPEFLTYFQNEAQLEKSRLLSDRFSAERPKGSFSTLEIQRTEQGDSAMYLCAGSPSAATDTQYFGPGTRLTVL.

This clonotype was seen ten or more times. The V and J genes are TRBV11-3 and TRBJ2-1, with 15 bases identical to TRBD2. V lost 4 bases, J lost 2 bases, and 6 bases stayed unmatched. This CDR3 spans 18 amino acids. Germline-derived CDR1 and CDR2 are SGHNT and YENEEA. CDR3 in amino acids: CASSSRTSGRAPYNEQFF. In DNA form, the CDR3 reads TGTGCCAGCAGCTCCAGGACTAGCGGGAGGGCCCCCTACAATGAGCAGTTCTTC.

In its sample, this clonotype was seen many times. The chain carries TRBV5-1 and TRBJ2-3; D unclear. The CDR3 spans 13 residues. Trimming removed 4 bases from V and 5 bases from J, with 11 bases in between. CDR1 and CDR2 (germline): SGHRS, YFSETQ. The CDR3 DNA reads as TGCGCCAGCAGCCCGGAACTTCGAGATACGCAGTATTTT. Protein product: CASSPELRDTQYF. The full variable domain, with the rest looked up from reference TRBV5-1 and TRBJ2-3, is KAGVTQTPRYLIKTRGQQVTLSCSPISGHRSVSWYQQTPGQGLQFLFEYFSETQRNKGNFPGRFSGRQFSNSRSEMNVSTLELGDSALYLCASSPELRDTQYFGPGTRLTVL.